This passage covers 21 T cell receptor beta chains from one sample sequenced in a study of long-term antiretroviral therapy in people with HIV. The authors ran the immunoSEQ assay, v3.0, at survey level. The method was immunoSEQ multiplex PCR; TCRdb's version includes in-frame clones alone and lacks a portion of them. The repertoire holds under 50,000 clones, with approximately 86% as singletons. Sample: unsorted PBMCs, taken 0.1 years before starting antiretroviral therapy. These receptors all come from a woman between 45 and 60 years old with HIV.

The chain links TRBV9 to TRBJ2-7; 7 positions agree with TRBD1. V shed 2 bases and J 3 bases; nucleotides not matched to a gene: 5. The CDR3 contains 14 residues. CDR1 is SGDLS, CDR2 YYNGEE, per germline. The chain's CDR3 is CASSVGTEHYEQYF. CDR3 bases: TGTGCCAGCAGCGTCGGGACAGAACACTACGAGCAGTACTTC. Together with reference TRBV9 and TRBJ2-7, the CDR3 gives the full variable domain: DSGVTQTPKHLITATGQRVTLRCSPRSGDLSVYWYQQSLDQGLQFLIQYYNGEERAKGNILERFSAQQFPDLHSELNLSSLELGDSALYFCASSVGTEHYEQYFGPGTRLTVT.

The V gene is TRBV23-1, the J gene TRBJ1-5; D uncertain. TRBV23-1 qualifies as an ORF whose function is uncertain. The CDR3 length is 13 residues. V shed 2 bases and J shed 4 bases, with 6 bases lying between them. The CDR3: CASSQPKNQPQHF. DNA of the CDR3: TGCGCCAGCAGTCAACCTAAAAATCAGCCCCAGCATTTT.

This chain connects TRBV6-6 to TRBJ2-7; weak D call: TRBD2 (5 bases). The CDR3 consists of 12 residues. The germline V gene encodes CDR1 MNHNY and CDR2 SVGAGI (reference sequence). Trimming removed 5 bases from V and 5 bases from J, with 10 bases in between. CDR3 sequence (DNA): TGTGCCAGCAGTATTGGGGAGAACGAGCAGTACTTC. It is translated as CASSIGENEQYF.

This chain connects TRBV5-8 to TRBJ2-3, with no clear D. Germline CDR1 is SGHTS and CDR2 is YDEGEE. V shed 1 base and J shed 2 bases, with 11 bases lying between them. The CDR3 extends over 15 amino acids. Written as DNA, the CDR3 is TGTGCCAGCAGCTTGTCAACCCTATTCACAGATACGCAGTATTTT. Translated, it gives CASSLSTLFTDTQYF.

The V call is TRBV5-4, the J call TRBJ1-6; D perhaps matches TRBD1 (6 bases). The CDR3 runs to 15 residues. Germline V gives CDR1 SGHNT, CDR2 YYREEE (reference sequence). V lost 5 bases to trimming and J lost 5 bases, with 14 bases between them. CDR3 residues: CASSWWDTHNSPLHF. Here the CDR3 DNA reads TGTGCCAGCAGTTGGTGGGACACCCATAATTCACCCCTCCACTTT.

The gene calls are TRBV9 and TRBJ2-1, with D hard to call. Per the germline V gene, CDR1 is SGDLS and CDR2 is YYNGEE. The CDR3 is made up of 12 amino acids. Trimming took 1 base from V and 3 from J, leaving 2 bases between them. CDR3 coding DNA: TGTGCCAGCAGCGTAAACTACAATGAGCAGTTCTTC. This gives the protein CASSVNYNEQFF. The full variable domain, its missing parts supplied by reference TRBV9 and TRBJ2-1, is DSGVTQTPKHLITATGQRVTLRCSPRSGDLSVYWYQQSLDQGLQFLIQYYNGEERAKGNILERFSAQQFPDLHSELNLSSLELGDSALYFCASSVNYNEQFFGPGTRLTVL.

The rearrangement joins TRBV5-5 to TRBJ1-1; D is possibly TRBD1 (6 bases). V lost 4 bases, J lost 3 bases, and 16 bases lay in between. The CDR3 is 15 amino acids. From germline, CDR1 is SGHKS and CDR2 YYEKEE (reference sequence). CDR3 DNA: TGTGCCAGCAGCGACCTAGGGGGGGCGGACACTGAAGCTTTCTTT. Its translation is CASSDLGGADTEAFF.

This clone was recorded a few times. The chain couples TRBV6-1 to TRBJ1-5, with 7 positions matching TRBD1. With V trimmed by 4 bases and J by 0 bases, 9 bases remained unmatched. The CDR3 sequence is 17 residues long. The germline CDR1 and CDR2 sequences are MNHNS and SASEGT. The CDR3 coding sequence is TGTGCCAGCAGTGCCCACGACAGGGCCTTTAGCAATCAGCCCCAGCATTTT. It encodes CASSAHDRAFSNQPQHF.

The V gene is TRBV11-3, the J gene TRBJ2-5, with 11 bases aligning to TRBD2. The CDR3 contains 15 residues. Germline CDR1 is SGHNT and CDR2 is YENEEA. The V gene end was trimmed by 4 bases and the J gene end by 2 bases; junction bases not matched to a gene: 3. The CDR3 spells CASSSLAGGQETQYF. The CDR3, as DNA: TGTGCCAGCAGCTCTCTAGCGGGGGGACAAGAGACCCAGTACTTC.

This rearrangement joins TRBV30 to TRBJ2-7; 8 positions match TRBD2. Germline V gene data show CDR1 as GTSNPN and CDR2 as SVGIG (reference sequence). This CDR3 has 13 residues. J lost 3 bases, V lost 2 bases, and 3 bases had no gene match. The DNA of the CDR3 is TGTGCCTGGAGTATCGCGGGGGGCTACGAGCAGTACTTC. Protein sequence: CAWSIAGGYEQYF.

J is TRBJ1-4 and V is TRBV2; D not resolved. Germline lookup yields CDR1 SNHLY and CDR2 FYNNEI. V lost 2 bases, J lost 8 bases, and 6 bases lay in between. The CDR3 contains 12 residues. CDR3 DNA sequence: TGTGCCAGCAGTGAAAGGAGGGAAAAACTGTTTTTT. This gives the protein CASSERREKLFF.

The chain joins TRBV7-8 to TRBJ2-1, with a possible D match to TRBD2 (7 bases). Germline assignment: CDR1 SGHVS and CDR2 FQNEAQ. The CDR3 length is 13 residues. Trimming shortened V by 6 bases and J by 4 bases, and 10 bases separated the two germline ends. CDR3 sequence: CASRGGLYNEQFF. Here the CDR3 DNA reads TGTGCCAGCAGGGGGGGGCTATACAATGAGCAGTTCTTC. The variable domain in full, with the rest retrieved from reference TRBV7-8 and TRBJ2-1, is GAGVSQSPRYKVAKRGQDVALRCDPISGHVSLFWYQQALGQGPEFLTYFQNEAQLDKSGLPSDRFFAERPEGSVSTLKIQRTQQEDSAVYLCASRGGLYNEQFFGPGTRLTVL.

The J gene is TRBJ2-1, the V gene TRBV4-3; D remains unclear. Per germline, CDR1 LGHNA and CDR2 YSLEER. V was shortened by 5 bases and J by 5 bases, with 10 bases between the two germline ends. The length of the CDR3 is 13 residues. The CDR3 DNA sequence: TGCGCCAGCAGCTTGAAGGTCCACAATGAGCAGTTCTTC. Its protein is CASSLKVHNEQFF.

The gene calls are TRBV2 and TRBJ1-4, with D unclear. The germline V gene encodes CDR1 SNHLY and CDR2 FYNNEI. There are 14 residues in the CDR3. V was shortened by 6 bases and J by 8 bases, with 16 bases between the two germline ends. CDR3: CASRPDTRAEKLFF. The CDR3 nucleotides read TGTGCCAGCAGACCTGACACGAGGGCAGAAAAACTGTTTTTT.

The chain couples TRBV15 to TRBJ2-7, with 8 bases fitting TRBD2. The V segment lost 0 bases and the J segment 4 bases; nucleotides outside the gene matches: 2. This CDR3 has 14 residues. Germline CDR1 LNHNV, CDR2 YYDKDF (reference sequence). CDR3 protein: CATSRDSGVYEQYF. CDR3 sequence (DNA): TGTGCCACCAGCAGAGATAGCGGGGTGTACGAGCAGTACTTC.

The V gene is TRBV5-4, the J gene TRBJ2-2, with a possible D match to TRBD1 (6 bases). The V gene lost 9 bases and the J gene lost 0 bases, with 15 bases spanning the gap. CDR1 is SGHNT and CDR2 is YYREEE in the germline V gene (reference sequence). The CDR3 covers 15 residues. The CDR3 coding sequence is TGTGCCACCGAAACAACAGGGACGAACACCGGGGAGCTGTTTTTT. It codes for CATETTGTNTGELFF.

This sequence joins TRBV6-1 and TRBJ2-6, with D hard to call. V was shortened by 6 bases and J by 0 bases, with 0 bases between the two germline ends. CDR3 size: 12 residues. Germline assignment: CDR1 MNHNS and CDR2 SASEGT. In nucleotides, the CDR3 is TGTGCCAGCAGCTCTGGGGCCAACGTCCTGACTTTC. This sequence encodes CASSSGANVLTF.

J is TRBJ2-3 and V is TRBV4-3; D is uncertain. The CDR3 is made up of 13 amino acids. V was trimmed by 4 bases and J by 4 bases, leaving 9 bases between them. Germline V lookup: CDR1 LGHNA, CDR2 YSLEER. The CDR3 coding sequence is TGCGCCAGCAGCCTTAACTTCGCAGATACGCAGTATTTT. Protein: CASSLNFADTQYF.

J is TRBJ2-1 and V is TRBV29-1; D possibly corresponds to TRBD1 (5 bases). V lost 4 bases to trimming and J lost 2 bases, with 12 bases between them. Germline CDR1 and CDR2: SQVTM and ANQGSEA. The CDR3 covers 14 residues. CDR3: CSVAVQAAYNEQFF. CDR3 DNA: TGCAGCGTTGCCGTACAGGCAGCCTACAATGAGCAGTTCTTC.

The rearrangement uses TRBV2 and TRBJ1-2; unclear D gene. Germline V CDR1 and CDR2: SNHLY, FYNNEI. Between the trimmed V and J ends, which lost 4 bases and 3 bases, there was a span of 12 bases. The CDR3 extends over 14 amino acids. The CDR3 DNA is TGTGCCAGCAGTGGCGGGAGTGCCGACTATGGCTACACCTTC. Translation gives CASSGGSADYGYTF.

This clone was seen only a few times. The CDR3 nucleotides read TGTGCCAGCTCACACGGACAGGGTTCGGATTCACCCCTCCACTTT. Amino acids: CASSHGQGSDSPLHF. The chain has TRBV18 and TRBJ1-6; 8 bases are shared with TRBD1. This CDR3 contains 15 residues. Trimming removed 4 bases from V and 8 bases from J; junction bases left unmatched: 7. Germline CDR1 reads KGHSH; CDR2 reads LQKENI.